The 11 T cell receptor beta chains below were found in one sample sequenced in a study of OX40 agonist ivuxolimab in advanced cancers. Sequencing was performed with immunoSEQ multiplex PCR; in TCRdb, only in-frame clones are kept and a portion is missing. The table shows about 66,000 clones, with 88% occurring only once. Specimen: CD4+ or CD8+ T cells sorted from blood, collected in a trial of the OX40 agonist ivuxolimab. The receptors originated from an adult with an advanced solid tumor such as melanoma, head and neck, liver or kidney cancer.

V gene TRBV6-4 combines with J gene TRBJ1-1; D uncertain. V was clipped by 3 bases and J by 3 bases, with 8 bases between them. Germline V gene data show CDR1 as MRHNA and CDR2 as SNTAGT. This CDR3 comprises 13 residues. The CDR3 protein is CASSEGRDTEAFF. CDR3 in DNA: TGTGCCAGCAGTGAGGGTAGGGACACTGAAGCTTTCTTT.

This chain joins TRBV30 and TRBJ2-4; 7 nucleotides agree with TRBD1. This CDR3 is 16 amino acids long. With 2 bases clipped from V and 0 bases from J, the junction kept 7 bases outside the gene matches. Germline-derived CDR1 and CDR2 are GTSNPN and SVGIG (reference sequence). The CDR3 spells CAWSYIGGLAKNIQYF. Written as DNA, the CDR3 is TGTGCCTGGAGTTATATAGGGGGCTTAGCCAAAAACATTCAGTACTTC.

The genes are TRBV6-5 and TRBJ2-7; 11 positions agree with TRBD2. This CDR3 contains 14 residues. Germline lookup yields CDR1 MNHEY and CDR2 SVGAGI. V dropped 6 bases and J dropped 3; count of bases not matched to a gene: 4. CDR3 residues: CASRGTSGDYEQYF. Here the CDR3 DNA reads TGTGCCAGCAGGGGGACTAGCGGAGACTACGAGCAGTACTTC.

The V and J genes are TRBV9 and TRBJ1-4; no clear D. Germline CDR1 and CDR2: SGDLS and YYNGEE. V lost 4 bases and J 0 bases, leaving 10 bases between the germline ends. The CDR3 is 15 residues long. This chain's CDR3 is CASSPRLATNEKLFF. The CDR3, as DNA: TGTGCCAGCAGCCCGAGACTTGCAACTAATGAAAAACTGTTTTTT.

V and J are TRBV10-3 and TRBJ2-7; TRBD2 is a possible D gene (6 bases). From germline, CDR1 is ENHRY and CDR2 SYGVKD. This CDR3 has 14 amino acids. The V end lost 10 bases, the J end lost 4 bases, and 20 bases lay between the germline ends. CDR3 loop: CATGALSDVYEQYF. In DNA, the CDR3 is TGTGCCACGGGAGCGTTGTCAGATGTATACGAGCAGTACTTC.

This chain connects TRBV30 to TRBJ1-4, with no clear D. The germline V and J ends were trimmed by 1 base and 7 bases, with 7 bases remaining between them. CDR3 length: 12 amino acids. Germline V gives CDR1 GTSNPN, CDR2 SVGIG (reference sequence). CDR3 DNA: TGTGCCTGGAGTGACATTTTTGAAAAACTGTTTTTT. Translating gives CAWSDIFEKLFF.

The V gene is TRBV7-3, the J gene TRBJ2-1; unclear D gene. CDR1 is SGHTA and CDR2 is FQGTGA in the germline V gene. CDR3 length: 12 residues. The V end lost 4 bases, the J end lost 10 bases, and 11 bases lay between the germline ends. CDR3: CASSSPPGEQFF. The CDR3 DNA is TGTGCCAGCAGCTCGCCCCCAGGAGAGCAGTTCTTC. Complete variable domain (other parts from reference TRBV7-3 and TRBJ2-1): GAGVSQTPSNKVTEKGKYVELRCDPISGHTALYWYRQSLGQGPEFLIYFQGTGAADDSGLPNDRFFAVRPEGSVSTLKIQRTERGDSAVYLCASSSPPGEQFFGPGTRLTVL.

Details on this clone: Sequence at one end of the junction differs from germline and may be a read error. This chain joins TRBV7-7 and TRBJ2-1; the match to TRBD2 covers 8 bases. Germline CDR1 and CDR2: SSHAT and FNYEAQ (reference sequence). The length of the CDR3 is 14 residues. The CDR3 nucleotides read TGTGCTAGCAGCTTGGGCGGGAGGTCCTCAGAGCAGTTCTTC. It translates to CASSLGGRSSEQFF.

The rearrangement joins TRBV6-1 to TRBJ2-1; 7 bases fit TRBD2. The junction had 6 bases not matched to a gene; V was cut back by 3 bases and J by 4 bases. The CDR3 is 15 residues long. Germline CDR1 is MNHNS and CDR2 is SASEGT. CDR3 amino acids: CASSEGGSGYNEQFF. CDR3 DNA sequence: TGTGCCAGCAGTGAGGGGGGGAGCGGTTACAATGAGCAGTTCTTC.

This chain joins TRBV7-9 and TRBJ2-3, with 8 nucleotides matching TRBD2. The CDR3 length is 15 residues. Germline CDR1 is SEHNR and CDR2 is FQNEAQ (reference sequence). V lost 4 bases and J lost 0; bases outside the gene matches: 3. Written as DNA, the CDR3 is TGTGCCAGCAGCTCGGGAGGGACTAGCACAGATACGCAGTATTTT. Encoded protein: CASSSGGTSTDTQYF.

This rearrangement joins TRBV19 to TRBJ2-2, with D uncertain. CDR1 and CDR2 (germline): LNHDA, SQIVND (reference sequence). The CDR3 extends over 12 amino acids. Trimming cost V 5 bases and J 4 bases, with 5 bases left between them. The CDR3 coding sequence is TGTGCCAGTAGTTGGTCCACCGGGGAGCTGTTTTTT. The encoded protein is CASSWSTGELFF.